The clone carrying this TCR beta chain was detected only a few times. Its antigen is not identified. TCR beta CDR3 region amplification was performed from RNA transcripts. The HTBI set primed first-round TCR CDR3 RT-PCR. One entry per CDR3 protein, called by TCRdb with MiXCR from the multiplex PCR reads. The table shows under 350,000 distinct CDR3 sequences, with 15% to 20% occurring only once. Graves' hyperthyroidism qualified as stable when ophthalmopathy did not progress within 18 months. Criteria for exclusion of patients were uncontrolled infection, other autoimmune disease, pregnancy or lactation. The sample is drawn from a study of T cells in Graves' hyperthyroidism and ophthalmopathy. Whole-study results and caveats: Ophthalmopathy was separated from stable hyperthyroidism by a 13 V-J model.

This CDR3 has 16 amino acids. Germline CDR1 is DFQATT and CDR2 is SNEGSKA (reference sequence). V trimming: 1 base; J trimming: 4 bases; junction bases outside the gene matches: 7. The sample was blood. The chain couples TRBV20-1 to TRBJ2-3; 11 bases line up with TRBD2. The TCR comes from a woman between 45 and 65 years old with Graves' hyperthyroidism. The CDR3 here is CSARGNSGGAPDTQYF. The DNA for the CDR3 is TGCAGTGCTAGAGGCAATAGCGGGGGGGCCCCAGATACGCAGTATTTT.